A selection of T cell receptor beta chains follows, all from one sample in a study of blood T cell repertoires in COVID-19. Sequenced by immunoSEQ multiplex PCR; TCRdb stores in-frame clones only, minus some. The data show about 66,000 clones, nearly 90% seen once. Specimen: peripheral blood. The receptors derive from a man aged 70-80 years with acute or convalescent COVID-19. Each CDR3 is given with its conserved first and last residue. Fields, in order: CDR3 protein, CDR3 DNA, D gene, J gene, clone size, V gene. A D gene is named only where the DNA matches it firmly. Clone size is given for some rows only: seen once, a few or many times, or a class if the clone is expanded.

cdr3_aa: CAWSVGSSGVETQYF
cdr3_nt: TGTGCCTGGAGTGTAGGGTCTAGCGGGGTTGAGACCCAGTACTTC
d_call: TRBD2
j_call: TRBJ2-5
clone_size: -
v_call: TRBV30

cdr3_aa: CAWTRDSRNEKLFF
cdr3_nt: TGTGCCTGGACAAGGGACAGTAGGAATGAAAAACTGTTTTTT
d_call: TRBD1
j_call: TRBJ1-4
clone_size: -
v_call: TRBV30

cdr3_aa: CASSLLSAYNEQFF
cdr3_nt: TGTGCCAGCAGCTTGCTCAGCGCCTACAATGAGCAGTTCTTC
d_call: -
j_call: TRBJ2-1
clone_size: -
v_call: TRBV5-8

cdr3_aa: CASSVGHRGRGEKLFF
cdr3_nt: TGTGCCAGCAGCGTAGGTCACAGGGGAAGGGGGGAAAAACTGTTTTTT
d_call: TRBD1
j_call: TRBJ1-4
clone_size: -
v_call: TRBV9

cdr3_aa: CASSNPGDQPQHF
cdr3_nt: TGTGCCAGCAGTAACCCCGGGGATCAGCCCCAGCATTTT
d_call: -
j_call: TRBJ1-5
clone_size: -
v_call: TRBV6-5

cdr3_aa: CATSRDGGEPGQGRNSGNTIYF
cdr3_nt: TGTGCCACCAGCAGAGATGGGGGGGAACCGGGACAGGGCAGAAACTCTGGAAACACCATATATTTT
d_call: TRBD1
j_call: TRBJ1-3
clone_size: -
v_call: TRBV15

cdr3_aa: CSALYNYGYTF
cdr3_nt: TGCAGTGCTCTCTATAACTATGGCTACACCTTC
d_call: -
j_call: TRBJ1-2
clone_size: -
v_call: TRBV20-1

cdr3_aa: CACFPHRGSNMNTEAFF
cdr3_nt: TGTGCCTGTTTCCCCCACAGGGGCTCCAACATGAACACTGAAGCTTTCTTT
d_call: TRBD1
j_call: TRBJ1-1
clone_size: -
v_call: TRBV30

cdr3_aa: CASSLTPTSGAATQYF
cdr3_nt: TGTGCCAGCAGCTTAACCCCGACTAGCGGGGCCGCTACGCAGTATTTT
d_call: TRBD2
j_call: TRBJ2-3
clone_size: -
v_call: TRBV7-2

cdr3_aa: CASSLSGGPQREKLFF
cdr3_nt: TGTGCCAGCAGTTTATCGGGGGGCCCTCAAAGGGAAAAACTGTTTTTT
d_call: -
j_call: TRBJ1-4
clone_size: -
v_call: TRBV28

cdr3_aa: CAISESGGLTSYEQYF
cdr3_nt: TGTGCCATCAGTGAGTCAGGGGGTCTTACCTCCTACGAGCAGTACTTC
d_call: -
j_call: TRBJ2-7
clone_size: -
v_call: TRBV10-3

cdr3_aa: CASSQAQGTGANVLTF
cdr3_nt: TGTGCCAGCAGCCAAGCCCAGGGGACCGGGGCCAACGTCCTGACTTTC
d_call: -
j_call: TRBJ2-6
clone_size: -
v_call: TRBV14

cdr3_aa: CASSDTGVQPQHF
cdr3_nt: TGTGCCAGCAGTGATACAGGGGTTCAGCCCCAGCATTTT
d_call: TRBD1
j_call: TRBJ1-5
clone_size: -
v_call: TRBV2

cdr3_aa: CASSQDRRAYYGYTF
cdr3_nt: TGCGCCAGCAGCCAAGATCGCAGGGCCTACTATGGCTACACCTTC
d_call: -
j_call: TRBJ1-2
clone_size: -
v_call: TRBV4-3

cdr3_aa: CASSLYMNTEAFF
cdr3_nt: TGTGCCAGCAGCTTATACATGAACACTGAAGCTTTCTTT
d_call: -
j_call: TRBJ1-1
clone_size: -
v_call: TRBV11-2

cdr3_aa: CASSIEPLGTGGYTF
cdr3_nt: TGTGCCAGTAGTATAGAGCCCCTCGGGACAGGGGGCTACACCTTC
d_call: TRBD1
j_call: TRBJ1-2
clone_size: few
v_call: TRBV19

cdr3_aa: CATSGTGNYGYTF
cdr3_nt: TGTGCCACTTCCGGGACAGGGAACTATGGCTACACCTTC
d_call: TRBD1
j_call: TRBJ1-2
clone_size: -
v_call: TRBV19

cdr3_aa: CASSQGTLENTIYF
cdr3_nt: TGCGCCAGCAGCCAGGGGACATTGGAAAACACCATATATTTT
d_call: -
j_call: TRBJ1-3
clone_size: -
v_call: TRBV5-1

cdr3_aa: CASRGGGAQHF
cdr3_nt: TGTGCCAGCAGGGGAGGGGGGGCCCAGCATTTT
d_call: -
j_call: TRBJ1-5
clone_size: -
v_call: TRBV25-1

cdr3_aa: CASHGHRQETQYF
cdr3_nt: TGTGCCAGCCACGGACACCGGCAAGAGACCCAGTACTTC
d_call: -
j_call: TRBJ2-5
clone_size: -
v_call: TRBV19

cdr3_aa: CASREAISYEQYF
cdr3_nt: TGTGCCAGCAGGGAGGCGATCTCCTACGAGCAGTACTTC
d_call: -
j_call: TRBJ2-7
clone_size: -
v_call: TRBV6-5

cdr3_aa: CASSQGECEQYF
cdr3_nt: TGTGCCAGCAGCCAAGGGGAGTGCGAGCAGTACTTC
d_call: -
j_call: TRBJ2-7
clone_size: -
v_call: TRBV3-1/TRBV3-2

cdr3_aa: CASSPPLTGGRGKLFF
cdr3_nt: TGTGCCAGCAGTCCGCCGCTCACAGGGGGAAGAGGAAAACTGTTTTTT
d_call: TRBD1
j_call: TRBJ1-4
clone_size: -
v_call: TRBV27

cdr3_aa: CSVLNRGRDYGYTF
cdr3_nt: TGCAGCGTGCTCAACAGGGGGCGGGACTATGGCTACACCTTC
d_call: TRBD1
j_call: TRBJ1-2
clone_size: -
v_call: TRBV29-1

cdr3_aa: CASSATGYSYNSPLHF
cdr3_nt: TGTGCCAGTAGTGCAACAGGATACTCCTATAATTCACCCCTCCACTTT
d_call: -
j_call: TRBJ1-6
clone_size: -
v_call: TRBV19

cdr3_aa: CASRRRVGNTEAFF
cdr3_nt: TGTGCCAGCAGGCGGAGGGTGGGAAACACTGAAGCTTTCTTT
d_call: -
j_call: TRBJ1-1
clone_size: -
v_call: TRBV28

cdr3_aa: CASTHLAGAQETQYF
cdr3_nt: TGTGCCAGCACCCATCTAGCGGGGGCACAAGAGACCCAGTACTTC
d_call: TRBD2
j_call: TRBJ2-5
clone_size: -
v_call: TRBV9

cdr3_aa: CASRAGQGEQYF
cdr3_nt: TGTGCCAGTAGGGCTGGACAGGGCGAGCAGTACTTC
d_call: TRBD1
j_call: TRBJ2-7
clone_size: -
v_call: TRBV19

cdr3_aa: CASSQESGGTGANVLTF
cdr3_nt: TGCGCCAGCAGCCAAGAAAGCGGGGGAACTGGGGCCAACGTCCTGACTTTC
d_call: TRBD2
j_call: TRBJ2-6
clone_size: -
v_call: TRBV4-3

cdr3_aa: CSVEGSPTFGYTF
cdr3_nt: TGCAGCGTTGAAGGGTCCCCTACTTTTGGCTACACCTTC
d_call: -
j_call: TRBJ1-2
clone_size: -
v_call: TRBV29-1

cdr3_aa: CASSQDKRSRGELFF
cdr3_nt: TGCGCCAGCAGCCAAGATAAGAGGTCAAGGGGGGAGCTGTTTTTT
d_call: -
j_call: TRBJ2-2
clone_size: -
v_call: TRBV4-3

cdr3_aa: CASSPPGQGEHGYTF
cdr3_nt: TGTGCCAGCTCACCGCCGGGACAGGGGGAACATGGCTACACCTTC
d_call: TRBD1
j_call: TRBJ1-2
clone_size: -
v_call: TRBV18

cdr3_aa: CASSSHYSDFTTGELFF
cdr3_nt: TGTGCCAGCAGCTCTCATTATTCGGACTTTACCACCGGGGAGCTGTTTTTT
d_call: -
j_call: TRBJ2-2
clone_size: medium-sized
v_call: TRBV7-9

cdr3_aa: CASSLGPNTEAFF
cdr3_nt: TGTGCCAGCAGCCTGGGCCCGAACACTGAAGCTTTCTTT
d_call: -
j_call: TRBJ1-1
clone_size: -
v_call: TRBV11-2

cdr3_aa: CASSISLAGLSSYNEQFF
cdr3_nt: TGTGCCAGTAGTATAAGCCTAGCGGGGTTGAGCTCCTACAATGAGCAGTTCTTC
d_call: TRBD2
j_call: TRBJ2-1
clone_size: -
v_call: TRBV19

cdr3_aa: CASSPVTSGHTDTQYF
cdr3_nt: TGCGCCAGCAGCCCCGTGACTAGCGGGCATACAGATACGCAGTATTTT
d_call: TRBD2
j_call: TRBJ2-3
clone_size: -
v_call: TRBV4-1

cdr3_aa: CASSLLSSGGANEQFF
cdr3_nt: TGTGCCAGCAGCTTGTTATCCAGCGGGGGGGCTAATGAGCAGTTCTTC
d_call: TRBD2
j_call: TRBJ2-1
clone_size: -
v_call: TRBV5-4

cdr3_aa: CASSLARETAQYF
cdr3_nt: TGTGCCAGCAGCTTAGCGCGGGAGACGGCCCAGTACTTC
d_call: TRBD2
j_call: TRBJ2-5
clone_size: -
v_call: TRBV7-6

cdr3_aa: CASSPNLVDSGANVLTF
cdr3_nt: TGTGCCAGCAGCCCCAACCTCGTAGACTCTGGGGCCAACGTCCTGACTTTC
d_call: -
j_call: TRBJ2-6
clone_size: -
v_call: TRBV7-9

cdr3_aa: CASSPGAGARAGELFF
cdr3_nt: TGTGCCAGCAGCCCCGGTGCGGGGGCTCGGGCCGGGGAGCTGTTTTTT
d_call: -
j_call: TRBJ2-2
clone_size: -
v_call: TRBV5-4

cdr3_aa: CASRSLTRPYEQYF
cdr3_nt: TGTGCCAGCAGGTCCCTCACTCGTCCCTACGAGCAGTACTTC
d_call: -
j_call: TRBJ2-7
clone_size: -
v_call: TRBV11-2

cdr3_aa: CASSPEVVNTQYF
cdr3_nt: TGTGCCAGCAGCCCCGAGGTGGTTAATACGCAGTATTTT
d_call: -
j_call: TRBJ2-3
clone_size: -
v_call: TRBV9

cdr3_aa: CASPRGSEQFF
cdr3_nt: TGTGCCAGCCCGAGGGGGAGTGAGCAGTTCTTC
d_call: -
j_call: TRBJ2-1
clone_size: -
v_call: TRBV6-5

cdr3_aa: CASSTRGYEQYF
cdr3_nt: TGTGCCAGCAGTACCCGGGGCTACGAGCAGTACTTC
d_call: -
j_call: TRBJ2-7
clone_size: once
v_call: TRBV6-2/TRBV6-3

cdr3_aa: CASRVRDGKTEAFF
cdr3_nt: TGTGCCAGCAGGGTCCGGGATGGAAAGACTGAAGCTTTCTTT
d_call: -
j_call: TRBJ1-1
clone_size: -
v_call: TRBV6-5

cdr3_aa: CASSQGYYQPQHF
cdr3_nt: TGTGCCAGCAGTCAGGGATACTATCAGCCCCAGCATTTT
d_call: -
j_call: TRBJ1-5
clone_size: -
v_call: TRBV2

cdr3_aa: CASSPQGKIPHEQYF
cdr3_nt: TGCGCCAGCAGCCCTCAGGGGAAGATTCCCCACGAGCAGTACTTC
d_call: -
j_call: TRBJ2-7
clone_size: -
v_call: TRBV5-1

cdr3_aa: CATSDYQGAISDTQYF
cdr3_nt: TGTGCCACCAGTGATTATCAGGGGGCTATTTCAGATACGCAGTATTTT
d_call: TRBD1
j_call: TRBJ2-3
clone_size: -
v_call: TRBV24-1

cdr3_aa: CASSFDRAPTDTQYF
cdr3_nt: TGTGCCAGCAGCTTCGACAGGGCGCCTACAGATACGCAGTATTTT
d_call: TRBD1
j_call: TRBJ2-3
clone_size: -
v_call: TRBV5-5

cdr3_aa: CASSQRDSLYGNTIYF
cdr3_nt: TGTGCCAGCAGCCAAAGGGACAGTTTATACGGAAACACCATATATTTT
d_call: TRBD1
j_call: TRBJ1-3
clone_size: -
v_call: TRBV14

cdr3_aa: CASSHRVSYEQYF
cdr3_nt: TGCGCCAGCAGCCACAGGGTCTCCTACGAGCAGTACTTC
d_call: -
j_call: TRBJ2-7
clone_size: -
v_call: TRBV4-3